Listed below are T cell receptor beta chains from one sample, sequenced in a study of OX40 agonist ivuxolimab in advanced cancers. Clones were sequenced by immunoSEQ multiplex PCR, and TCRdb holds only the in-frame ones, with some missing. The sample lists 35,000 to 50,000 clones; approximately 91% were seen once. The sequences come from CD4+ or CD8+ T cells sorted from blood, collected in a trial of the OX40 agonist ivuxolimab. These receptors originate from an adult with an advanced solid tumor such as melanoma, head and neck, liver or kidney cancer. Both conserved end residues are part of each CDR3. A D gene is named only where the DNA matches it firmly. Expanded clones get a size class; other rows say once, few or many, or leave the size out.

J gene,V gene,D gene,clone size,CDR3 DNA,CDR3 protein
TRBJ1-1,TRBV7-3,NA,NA,TGTGCCAGCAGCCCGCGGACTGTGAACACTGAAGCTTTCTTT,CASSPRTVNTEAFF
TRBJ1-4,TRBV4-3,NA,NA,TGCGCCAGCAGCCAAGACATAGGGGGTGAAAAACTGTTTTTT,CASSQDIGGEKLFF
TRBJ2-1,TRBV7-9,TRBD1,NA,TGTGCCAGCAGCTTAAGGACAGGGATTTACAATGAGCAGTTCTTC,CASSLRTGIYNEQFF
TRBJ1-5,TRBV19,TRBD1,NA,TGTGCCAGTAGTACCGGGACAGGGGGTCAGCCCCAGCATTTT,CASSTGTGGQPQHF
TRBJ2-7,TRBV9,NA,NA,TGTGCCAGCAGCGTCCTGGGAGTTGGCGAGCAGTACTTC,CASSVLGVGEQYF
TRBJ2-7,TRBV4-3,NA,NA,TGCGCCAGCAGCCAAGATCCAGGAGGGGGGTACGAGCAGTACTTC,CASSQDPGGGYEQYF
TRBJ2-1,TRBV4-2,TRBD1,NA,TGTGCCAGCAGCCCAACTGGGACAGGGGGGTCGGATGAGCAGTTCTTC,CASSPTGTGGSDEQFF
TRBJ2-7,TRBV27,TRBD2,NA,TGTGCCAGCAGTTGGAGACTAGCGGGAGGGTACGAGCAGTACTTC,CASSWRLAGGYEQYF
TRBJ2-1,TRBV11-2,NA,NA,TGTGCCAGCAGCCGCGCAAATGAGCAGTTCTTC,CASSRANEQFF
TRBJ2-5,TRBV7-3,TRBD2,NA,TGTGCCAGCAGCCCGGGGCGGGGGTCCCAAGAGACCCAGTACTTC,CASSPGRGSQETQYF
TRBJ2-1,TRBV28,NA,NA,TGTGCCAGCAGTCTCTCCGGGTTTTACAATGAGCAGTTCTTC,CASSLSGFYNEQFF
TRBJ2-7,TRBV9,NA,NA,TGTGCCAGCAGCGTAGACCTAGCCGCCTACGAGCAGTACTTC,CASSVDLAAYEQYF
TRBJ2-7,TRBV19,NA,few,TGTGCCAGTAGTATCGCACAGCCGGCCTACGAGCAGTACTTC,CASSIAQPAYEQYF
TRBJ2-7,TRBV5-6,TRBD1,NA,TGTGCCAGCAGCTCCACCCCCGGACAGGGGGCTAGGTCCTACGAGCAGTACTTC,CASSSTPGQGARSYEQYF
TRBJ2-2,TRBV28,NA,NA,TGTGCCAGCAGACAGCAAGGGGGGGGCACCGGGGAGCTGTTTTTT,CASRQQGGGTGELFF
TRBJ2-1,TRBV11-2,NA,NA,TGTGCCAGCAGCCCAAGACCCTATGAGCAGTTCTTC,CASSPRPYEQFF
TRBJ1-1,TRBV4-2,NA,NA,TGTGCCAGCAGCCAGGGGAGGGTGAACACTGAAGCTTTCTTT,CASSQGRVNTEAFF
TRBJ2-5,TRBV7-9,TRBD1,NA,TGTGCCAGCAGCTCACCAGGGGGCACCGGGACCCAGTACTTC,CASSSPGGTGTQYF
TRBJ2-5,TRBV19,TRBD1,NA,TGTGCCAGTAGTCTAACGACAGGGTGGGGAGAGACCCAGTACTTC,CASSLTTGWGETQYF
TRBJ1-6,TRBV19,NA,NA,TGTGCCAGCAGTACAAGTTTAGAATTTAATTCACCCCTCCACTTT,CASSTSLEFNSPLHF
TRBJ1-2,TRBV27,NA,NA,TGTGCCAGCAGTTTATCGAGGGTGGGAGGGCCCTATGGCTACACCTTC,CASSLSRVGGPYGYTF
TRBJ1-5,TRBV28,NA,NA,TGTGCCAGCAGTTTATACAGATTAAATCAGCCCCAGCATTTT,CASSLYRLNQPQHF
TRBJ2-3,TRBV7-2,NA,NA,TGTGCCAGCAGCACGCAGGCCCAGGGCACAGATACGCAGTATTTT,CASSTQAQGTDTQYF